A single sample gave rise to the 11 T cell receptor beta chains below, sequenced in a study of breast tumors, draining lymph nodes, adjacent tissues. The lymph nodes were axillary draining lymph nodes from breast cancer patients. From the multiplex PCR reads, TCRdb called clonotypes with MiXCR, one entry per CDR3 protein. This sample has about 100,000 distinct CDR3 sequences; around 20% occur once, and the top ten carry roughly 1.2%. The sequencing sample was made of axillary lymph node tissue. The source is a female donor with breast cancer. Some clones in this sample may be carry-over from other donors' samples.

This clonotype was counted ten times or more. CDR3 sequence reads: CSARDRTGRGEETQYF. The CDR3 region has the DNA TGCAGTGCTAGAGATCGGACAGGGCGCGGGGAAGAGACCCAGTACTTC. V usage is TRBV20-1 and J usage is TRBJ2-5; 8 bases match TRBD1. This CDR3 region has 16 residues. Germline V gives CDR1 DFQATT, CDR2 SNEGSKA (reference sequence). J lost 3 bases, V lost 0 bases, and 9 bases had no gene match.

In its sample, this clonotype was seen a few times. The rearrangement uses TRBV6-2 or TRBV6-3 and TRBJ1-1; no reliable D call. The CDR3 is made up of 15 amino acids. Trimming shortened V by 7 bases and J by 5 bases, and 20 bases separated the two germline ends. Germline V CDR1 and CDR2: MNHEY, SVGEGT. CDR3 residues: CASNPLVPGLTEAFF. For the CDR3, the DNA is TGTGCCAGCAACCCCCTCGTCCCCGGACTTACTGAAGCTTTCTTT.

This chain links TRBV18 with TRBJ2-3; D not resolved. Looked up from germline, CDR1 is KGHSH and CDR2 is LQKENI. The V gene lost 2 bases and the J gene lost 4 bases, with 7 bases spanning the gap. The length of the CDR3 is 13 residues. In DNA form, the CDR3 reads TGTGCCAGCTCACCAAGTAGGTCAGATACGCAGTATTTT. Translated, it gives CASSPSRSDTQYF.

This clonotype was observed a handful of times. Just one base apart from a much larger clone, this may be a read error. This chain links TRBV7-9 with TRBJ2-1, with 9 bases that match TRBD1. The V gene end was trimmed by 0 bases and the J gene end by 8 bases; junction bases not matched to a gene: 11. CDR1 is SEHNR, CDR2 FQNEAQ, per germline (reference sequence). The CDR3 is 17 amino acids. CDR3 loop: CASSLAHLGTGFDEQFF. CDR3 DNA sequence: TGTGCCAGCAGCTTAGCTCATCTCGGGACAGGGTTCGATGAGCAGTTCTTC.

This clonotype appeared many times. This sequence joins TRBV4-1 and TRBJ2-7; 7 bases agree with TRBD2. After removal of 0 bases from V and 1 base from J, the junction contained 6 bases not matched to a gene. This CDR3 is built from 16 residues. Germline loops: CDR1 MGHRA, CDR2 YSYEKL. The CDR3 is CASSQDMGEGSYEQYF. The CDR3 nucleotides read TGCGCCAGCAGCCAAGATATGGGGGAGGGTTCCTACGAGCAGTACTTC.

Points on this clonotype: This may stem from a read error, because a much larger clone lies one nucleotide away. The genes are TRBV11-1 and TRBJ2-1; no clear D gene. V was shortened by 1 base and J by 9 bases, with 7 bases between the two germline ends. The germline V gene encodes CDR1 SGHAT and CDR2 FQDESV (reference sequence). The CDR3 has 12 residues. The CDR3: CASSLGYSEQFF. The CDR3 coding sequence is TGTGCCAGCAGCTTAGGATACTCTGAGCAGTTCTTC.

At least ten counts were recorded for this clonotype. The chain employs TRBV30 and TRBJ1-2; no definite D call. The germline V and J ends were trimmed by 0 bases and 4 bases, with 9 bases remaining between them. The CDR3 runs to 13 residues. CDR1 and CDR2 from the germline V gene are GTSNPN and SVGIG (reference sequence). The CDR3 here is CAWSVSASYGYTF. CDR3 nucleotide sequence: TGTGCCTGGAGTGTCAGTGCCTCCTATGGCTACACCTTC.

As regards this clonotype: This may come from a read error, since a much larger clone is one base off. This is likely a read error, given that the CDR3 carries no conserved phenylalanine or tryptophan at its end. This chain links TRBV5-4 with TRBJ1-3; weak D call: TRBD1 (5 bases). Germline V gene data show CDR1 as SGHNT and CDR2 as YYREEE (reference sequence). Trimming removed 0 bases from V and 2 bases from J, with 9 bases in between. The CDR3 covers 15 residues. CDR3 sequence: CASSLALGAGNTIYS. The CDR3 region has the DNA TGTGCCAGCAGCTTGGCCTTAGGGGCTGGAAACACCATATATTCT.

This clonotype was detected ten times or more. In nucleotides, the CDR3 is TGTGCCAGCAGCCACACCGCCCGGGACAGACGGTTCTCTGGAAACACCATATATTTT. Its protein product is CASSHTARDRRFSGNTIYF. This chain uses TRBV6-6 with TRBJ1-3; 7 bases are a match to TRBD1. CDR1 MNHNY and CDR2 SVGAGI come from the germline V gene (reference sequence). J was trimmed by 0 bases and V by 6 bases; bases with no gene match: 17. The CDR3 has 19 residues.

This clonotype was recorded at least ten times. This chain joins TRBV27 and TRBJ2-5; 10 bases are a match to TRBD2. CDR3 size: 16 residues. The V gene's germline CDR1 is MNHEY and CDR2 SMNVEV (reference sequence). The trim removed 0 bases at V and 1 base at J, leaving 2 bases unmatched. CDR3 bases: TGTGCCAGCAGTTTATCTCTAGCGGGAGCCCAAGAGACCCAGTACTTC. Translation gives CASSLSLAGAQETQYF.

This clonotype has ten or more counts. CDR3 loop: CASSLRVGRVKETQYF. DNA of the CDR3: TGTGCCAGCAGTTTACGGGTGGGGCGGGTGAAAGAGACCCAGTACTTC. The chain is built from TRBV12-3 or TRBV12-4 and TRBJ2-5; D tentatively fits TRBD1 or TRBD2 (5 bases each). The CDR3 totals 16 residues. Deletions cut 2 bases from V and 3 bases from J, with 16 bases between.